This T cell receptor beta chain was sequenced for a study of shared clonotypes between healthy human individuals. Overall study findings and caveats: How much donors shared clonotypes was expected to be affected by sequencing depth.

TCRdb's copy holds only in-frame clones and misses some; the assay was immunoSEQ multiplex PCR. This repertoire shows about 2.3 million clones, 85% to 95% found once; its top ten account for 0.37%. The CDR3 loop spans 12 amino acids. Looked up from germline, CDR1 is LNHDA and CDR2 is SQIVND (reference sequence). The V end lost 9 bases, the J end lost 4 bases, and 10 bases lay between the germline ends. Note on this clone: Its matching antigen is unknown. Additional DNA sequences in this sample encode the identical CDR3.

The sample taken for sequencing was naive CD4+ T cells from PBMCs. Subset denoted: CD45RA+ positively selected. This chain joins TRBV19 and TRBJ2-1, with D perhaps matching TRBD2 (6 bases). The TCR was taken from a young man in good health. Some clones in this sample may be carry-over from other donors' samples. This CDR3 reads CASSRGYNEQFF. The CDR3 DNA follows: TGTGCCAGCTCCCGGGGGTACAATGAGCAGTTCTTC. The full variable domain, completed using reference TRBV19 and TRBJ2-1, is DGGITQSPKYLFRKEGQNVTLSCEQNLNHDAMYWYRQDPGQGLRLIYYSQIVNDFQKGDIAEGYSVSREKKESFPLTVTSAQKNPTAFYLCASSRGYNEQFFGPGTRLTVL.